This entry lists 30 T cell receptor beta chains sequenced from one sample in a study of OX40 agonist ivuxolimab in advanced cancers. Data came from immunoSEQ multiplex PCR; TCRdb stores just in-frame clones and leaves some out. The sample gives some 90,000 clones, roughly 92% of which show up once; 0.95% to 1.3% is in the top ten. The sample in question was CD4+ or CD8+ T cells sorted from blood, obtained in a trial of the OX40 agonist ivuxolimab. The receptors stem from an adult with an advanced solid tumor such as melanoma, head and neck, liver or kidney cancer.

The rearrangement joins TRBV10-1 to TRBJ1-5, with unresolved D. Between the trimmed V and J ends, which lost 3 bases and 4 bases, there was a span of 7 bases. The germline gives CDR1 WNHNN, CDR2 SYGVQD (reference sequence). This CDR3 spans 13 amino acids. The CDR3 nucleotides are TGCGCCAGCAGTGATAACGGGAATCAGCCCCAGCATTTT. Translating it yields CASSDNGNQPQHF.

This rearrangement joins TRBV9 to TRBJ1-1, with 7 bases identical to TRBD1. This CDR3 spans 14 amino acids. Germline values: CDR1 SGDLS, CDR2 YYNGEE. Trimming at V came to 2 bases and at J to 2 bases, leaving 3 bases not matched to a gene. CDR3: CASSVGTANTEAFF. CDR3 in DNA: TGTGCCAGCAGCGTCGGGACAGCAAACACTGAAGCTTTCTTT.

V gene TRBV29-1 combines with J gene TRBJ1-4; 8 positions match TRBD1. The ends lost 6 bases at V and 7 bases at J; junction bases unmatched: 7. Germline V CDR1 and CDR2: SQVTM, ANQGSEA. The CDR3 is made up of 13 amino acids. The CDR3 here is CSVRQGKVEKLFF. The CDR3 DNA reads TGCAGCGTCAGACAGGGGAAGGTTGAAAAACTGTTTTTT.

The chain is built from TRBV2 and TRBJ2-5, with 12 bases aligning to TRBD2. Germline V gene sequence: CDR1 SNHLY, CDR2 FYNNEI. V lost 4 bases and J lost 4; bases outside the gene matches: 10. The length of the CDR3 is 17 residues. The CDR3 DNA reads TGTGCCAGCAGTGGGGCCTCTAGCGGGAGGGGCAGAGAGACCCAGTACTTC. Protein: CASSGASSGRGRETQYF. Drawing the rest from reference TRBV2 and TRBJ2-5, the complete variable domain is EPEVTQTPSHQVTQMGQEVILRCVPISNHLYFYWYRQILGQKVEFLVSFYNNEISEKSEIFDDQFSVERPDGSNFTLKIRSTKLEDSAMYFCASSGASSGRGRETQYFGPGTRLLVL.

The chain couples TRBV6-1 to TRBJ1-5; TRBD1 matches at 7 bases. J was trimmed by 6 bases and V by 2 bases; bases with no gene match: 7. The germline V gene has CDR1 MNHNS and CDR2 SASEGT. This CDR3 has 15 amino acids. This CDR3 reads CASSELTGAVQPQHF. As DNA, the CDR3 is TGTGCCAGCAGTGAATTAACAGGGGCAGTTCAGCCCCAGCATTTT.

The CDR3 DNA follows: TGTGCCAGCAGCTTGAGATGGGACACGACCTACGAGCAGTACTTC. Protein sequence: CASSLRWDTTYEQYF. This chain connects TRBV5-6 to TRBJ2-7; a possible D gene is TRBD1 (6 bases). The CDR3 has 15 residues. Germline V gives CDR1 SGHDT, CDR2 YYEEEE. Trimming left V 1 base short and J 2 bases short, with 13 bases between.

V usage is TRBV7-9 and J usage is TRBJ2-6; D gene ambiguous. CDR3 length equals 15 residues. CDR1 is SEHNR and CDR2 is FQNEAQ in the germline V gene (reference sequence). V was trimmed by 5 bases and J by 1 base, leaving 9 bases between them. CDR3: CASSRLGSGANVLTF. The DNA for the CDR3 is TGTGCCAGCAGCCGTCTTGGGTCTGGGGCCAACGTCCTGACTTTC.

The chain links TRBV6-6 to TRBJ2-1, with 15 bases identical to TRBD2. J lost 5 bases, V lost 7 bases, and 6 bases had no gene match. This CDR3 contains 16 residues. Germline CDR1 is MNHNY and CDR2 is SVGAGI (reference sequence). The CDR3 nucleotides are TGTGCCAGCACCCCGGGACTAGCGGGGGGCCACAATGAGCAGTTCTTC. Its translation is CASTPGLAGGHNEQFF.

The V gene is TRBV27, the J gene TRBJ2-7; D gene uncertain. CDR3 length: 14 residues. Germline V gene data show CDR1 as MNHEY and CDR2 as SMNVEV (reference sequence). V gave up 8 bases and J gave up 2 bases, with 16 bases separating them. Written as DNA, the CDR3 is TGTGCCAGCGGTGATAAAGGTCCCCCCTACGAGCAGTACTTC. Translating it yields CASGDKGPPYEQYF.

V and J are TRBV19 and TRBJ2-1; maybe TRBD2 (7 bases). Germline CDR1 is LNHDA and CDR2 is SQIVND (reference sequence). CDR3 length: 15 amino acids. V lost 4 bases and J lost 3, with 13 bases in between. The CDR3 region is CASSRSGGGYNEQFF. The CDR3 DNA reads TGTGCCAGTAGTAGATCGGGGGGCGGCTACAATGAGCAGTTCTTC.

This chain connects TRBV10-3 to TRBJ2-1; D is perhaps TRBD2 (5 bases). The CDR3 totals 15 residues. Trimming stripped 7 bases from V and 6 bases from J, with 19 bases between. CDR1 is ENHRY, CDR2 SYGVKD, per germline. The CDR3 nucleotides read TGTGCCATCACCTCGACCGAACGGACTCCCAATGAGCAGTTCTTC. This translates into CAITSTERTPNEQFF.

This clone occurred once. The J gene is TRBJ1-1, the V gene TRBV5-1, with D possibly matching TRBD1 (6 bases). The length of the CDR3 is 13 residues. The germline CDR1 and CDR2 sequences are SGHRS and YFSETQ. V gave up 3 bases and J gave up 4 bases, with 10 bases separating them. CDR3 amino acids: CASSSTGSTEAFF. In DNA form, the CDR3 reads TGCGCCAGCAGCTCCACAGGGAGCACTGAAGCTTTCTTT.

This clone was found once. J is TRBJ1-3 and V is TRBV18; D might be TRBD1 (5 bases). Germline values: CDR1 KGHSH, CDR2 LQKENI. This CDR3 region has 17 residues. Trimming pared 3 bases from V and 4 bases from J, leaving 19 bases between. CDR3 amino acids: CASSPGPALLSGNTIYF. The DNA for the CDR3 is TGTGCCAGCTCACCGGGGCCAGCACTCCTCTCCGGAAACACCATATATTTT.

The genes are TRBV4-2 and TRBJ2-5; the D gene is possibly TRBD1 (5 bases). V was trimmed by 0 bases and J by 5 bases, leaving 13 bases between them. This CDR3 has 15 amino acids. From germline, CDR1 is LGHNA and CDR2 YNFKEQ. The CDR3 sequence: CASSQELGPGETQYF. The CDR3 bases are TGTGCCAGCAGCCAAGAATTGGGGCCGGGCGAGACCCAGTACTTC.

The J gene is TRBJ1-1, the V gene TRBV28; D unresolved. Germline CDR1 is MDHEN and CDR2 is SYDVKM. The CDR3 has 11 residues. The V and J ends lost 6 bases and 1 base respectively, with 3 bases between them. The CDR3 loop is CASRENTEAFF. In nucleotides, the CDR3 is TGTGCCAGCAGGGAGAACACTGAAGCTTTCTTT. Full variable domain (remainder filled in from reference TRBV28 and TRBJ1-1): DVKVTQSSRYLVKRTGEKVFLECVQDMDHENMFWYRQDPGLGLRLIYFSYDVKMKEKGDIPEGYSVSREKKERFSLILESASTNQTSMYLCASRENTEAFFGQGTRLTVV.

The chain recombines TRBV6-1 with TRBJ1-2, with a tentative D call TRBD1 (5 bases). This CDR3 comprises 13 residues. V lost 6 bases, J lost 4 bases, and 12 bases lay in between. Germline V lookup: CDR1 MNHNS, CDR2 SASEGT. CDR3 sequence reads: CASRGDNAYGYTF. The CDR3 DNA reads as TGTGCCAGCAGGGGGGATAATGCCTATGGCTACACCTTC.

The count of this clone is one. The chain uses TRBV30 and TRBJ2-7; no firm D call. The CDR3 has 12 residues. Germline V lookup: CDR1 GTSNPN, CDR2 SVGIG (reference sequence). V gave up 2 bases and J gave up 7 bases, with 12 bases separating them. As DNA, the CDR3 is TGTGCCTGGAGTTCGGGCCCGAGGGAGCAGTACTTC. Its protein is CAWSSGPREQYF. Full variable domain (outside the CDR3, taken from reference TRBV30 and TRBJ2-7): SQTIHQWPATLVQPVGSPLSLECTVEGTSNPNLYWYRQAAGRGLQLLFYSVGIGQISSEVPQNLSASRPQDRQFILSSKKLLLSDSGFYLCAWSSGPREQYFGPGTRLTVT.

The chain is built from TRBV7-3 and TRBJ2-2; TRBD1 might be the D (6 bases). V was clipped by 3 bases and J by 5 bases, with 10 bases between them. The CDR3 is 14 residues long. The V gene's germline CDR1 is SGHTA and CDR2 FQGTGA. The CDR3 region is CASSFEQGTGELFF. The CDR3 DNA reads TGTGCCAGCAGCTTCGAACAGGGTACCGGGGAGCTGTTTTTT.

The chain carries TRBV4-1 and TRBJ1-3; no firm D call. The CDR3 is 14 amino acids. V lost 3 bases to trimming and J lost 2 bases, with 8 bases between them. Germline CDR1 MGHRA, CDR2 YSYEKL. CDR3 in amino acids: CASSQPITGNTIYF. CDR3 bases: TGCGCCAGCAGCCAGCCCATTACTGGAAACACCATATATTTT.

This clone has a handful of counts. The rearrangement links TRBV2 to TRBJ1-5, with a possible D match to TRBD1 (5 bases). Germline loops: CDR1 SNHLY, CDR2 FYNNEI. V was trimmed by 6 bases and J by 2 bases, leaving 14 bases between them. CDR3 length: 15 residues. CDR3 loop: CASRYRTEGNQPQHF. The CDR3, as DNA: TGTGCCAGCAGATACAGGACCGAGGGCAATCAGCCCCAGCATTTT.

This clone appeared once. The rearrangement joins TRBV7-2 to TRBJ1-5; D may be TRBD1 (6 bases). The CDR3 spans 15 residues. CDR1 is SGHTA, CDR2 FQGNSA, per germline. Trimming left V 5 bases short and J 0 bases short, with 11 bases between. The CDR3 DNA reads as TGTGCCAGCAGCCTTGGACAGACTAGCAATCAGCCCCAGCATTTT. Protein sequence: CASSLGQTSNQPQHF. Looking up the rest from reference TRBV7-2 and TRBJ1-5 gives the full variable domain: GAGVSQSPSNKVTEKGKDVELRCDPISGHTALYWYRQSLGQGLEFLIYFQGNSAPDKSGLPSDRFSAERTGGSVSTLTIQRTQQEDSAVYLCASSLGQTSNQPQHFGDGTRLSIL.

In the case of this clone: Within the sample, other DNA sequences also encode this same CDR3. V usage is TRBV7-2 and J usage is TRBJ2-5; D unresolved. Between the trimmed V and J ends, which lost 5 bases and 2 bases, there was a span of 3 bases. Germline V CDR1 and CDR2: SGHTA, FQGNSA. The CDR3 consists of 11 residues. The CDR3 region has the DNA TGTGCCAGCAGCCCGCAAGAGACCCAGTACTTC. It codes for CASSPQETQYF.

The V call is TRBV7-2, the J call TRBJ2-7; D possibly corresponds to TRBD1 (5 bases). Trimming stripped 3 bases from V and 7 bases from J, with 16 bases between. The CDR3 runs to 14 residues. Germline loops: CDR1 SGHTA, CDR2 FQGNSA. The CDR3 loop is CASSFQDTIGEQYF. The CDR3 region has the DNA TGTGCCAGCAGCTTCCAGGACACGATTGGTGAGCAGTACTTC.

V usage is TRBV28 and J usage is TRBJ2-7; 10 bases are a match to TRBD1. The CDR3 has 16 amino acids. Germline loops: CDR1 MDHEN, CDR2 SYDVKM. Trimming removed 4 bases from V and 2 bases from J; junction bases left unmatched: 8. The CDR3 DNA is TGTGCCAGCAGTTCCCCGGACAGGGGGAACCCCTACGAGCAGTACTTC. This gives the protein CASSSPDRGNPYEQYF. Supplemented by reference TRBV28 and TRBJ2-7, the full variable domain reads DVKVTQSSRYLVKRTGEKVFLECVQDMDHENMFWYRQDPGLGLRLIYFSYDVKMKEKGDIPEGYSVSREKKERFSLILESASTNQTSMYLCASSSPDRGNPYEQYFGPGTRLTVT.

The V call is TRBV5-4, the J call TRBJ2-1; 15 bases are a match to TRBD2. The CDR3 covers 17 residues. Trimming at V came to 3 bases and at J to 7 bases, leaving 8 bases not matched to a gene. Per the germline V gene, CDR1 is SGHNT and CDR2 is YYREEE (reference sequence). Here the CDR3 reads CASSSRTSGRVGNEQFF. Written as DNA, the CDR3 is TGTGCCAGCAGCTCCCGGACTAGCGGGAGGGTCGGTAATGAGCAGTTCTTC. The full variable domain, with the rest looked up from reference TRBV5-4 and TRBJ2-1, is ETGVTQSPTHLIKTRGQQVTLRCSSQSGHNTVSWYQQALGQGPQFIFQYYREEENGRGNFPPRFSGLQFPNYSSELNVNALELDDSALYLCASSSRTSGRVGNEQFFGPGTRLTVL.

V usage is TRBV9 and J usage is TRBJ2-2; 9 bases agree with TRBD2. This CDR3 comprises 16 residues. Germline CDR1 and CDR2: SGDLS and YYNGEE. With 0 bases clipped from V and 0 bases from J, the junction kept 0 bases outside the gene matches. DNA of the CDR3: TGTGCCAGCAGCGTAGGACTAGCGGCGAACACCGGGGAGCTGTTTTTT. It codes for CASSVGLAANTGELFF.

The V gene is TRBV5-1, the J gene TRBJ2-7, with no clear D. V was pared by 1 base and J by 3 bases, with 14 bases between. Germline V CDR1 and CDR2: SGHRS, YFSETQ. This CDR3 is 15 amino acids long. The CDR3 protein is CASSLLGQPIYEQYF. For the CDR3, the DNA is TGCGCCAGCAGCTTGTTAGGCCAACCGATCTACGAGCAGTACTTC.

In the case of this clone: Within the sample, other DNA sequences also encode this same CDR3. The chain joins TRBV30 to TRBJ1-5, with 9 bases that match TRBD1. The CDR3 runs 13 residues. V lost 3 bases, J lost 6 bases, and 3 bases stayed unmatched. Per the germline V gene, CDR1 is GTSNPN and CDR2 is SVGIG (reference sequence). The DNA of the CDR3 is TGTGCCTGGAGGGGACAGGGAGGTCAGCCCCAGCATTTT. It codes for CAWRGQGGQPQHF.

This chain links TRBV30 with TRBJ2-7; TRBD1 agrees at 9 bases. This CDR3 spans 13 amino acids. The junction had 6 bases not matched to a gene; V was cut back by 7 bases and J by 2 bases. Germline V lookup: CDR1 GTSNPN, CDR2 SVGIG (reference sequence). The CDR3 coding sequence is TGTGCCTCATCCGGGACAGGGACCTACGAGCAGTACTTC. It specifies CASSGTGTYEQYF.

V and J are TRBV9 and TRBJ2-5; 8 nucleotides align to TRBD2. The CDR3 covers 14 residues. Germline assignment: CDR1 SGDLS and CDR2 YYNGEE. With V trimmed by 0 bases and J by 5 bases, 3 bases remained unmatched. This CDR3 is CASSVGASGETQYF. CDR3 bases: TGTGCCAGCAGCGTAGGAGCTAGCGGGGAGACCCAGTACTTC.